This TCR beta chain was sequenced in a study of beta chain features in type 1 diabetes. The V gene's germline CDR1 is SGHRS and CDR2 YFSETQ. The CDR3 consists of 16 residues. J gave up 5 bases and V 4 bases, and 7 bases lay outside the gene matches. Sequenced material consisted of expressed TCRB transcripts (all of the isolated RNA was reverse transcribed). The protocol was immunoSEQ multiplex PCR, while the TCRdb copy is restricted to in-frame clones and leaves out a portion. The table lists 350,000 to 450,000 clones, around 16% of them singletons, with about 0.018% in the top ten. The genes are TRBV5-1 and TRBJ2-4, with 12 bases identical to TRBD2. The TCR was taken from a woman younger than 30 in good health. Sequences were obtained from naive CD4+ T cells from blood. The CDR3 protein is CASSPRLAGEENIQYF. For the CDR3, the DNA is TGCGCCAGCAGCCCGCGACTAGCGGGAGAGGAAAACATTCAGTACTTC.